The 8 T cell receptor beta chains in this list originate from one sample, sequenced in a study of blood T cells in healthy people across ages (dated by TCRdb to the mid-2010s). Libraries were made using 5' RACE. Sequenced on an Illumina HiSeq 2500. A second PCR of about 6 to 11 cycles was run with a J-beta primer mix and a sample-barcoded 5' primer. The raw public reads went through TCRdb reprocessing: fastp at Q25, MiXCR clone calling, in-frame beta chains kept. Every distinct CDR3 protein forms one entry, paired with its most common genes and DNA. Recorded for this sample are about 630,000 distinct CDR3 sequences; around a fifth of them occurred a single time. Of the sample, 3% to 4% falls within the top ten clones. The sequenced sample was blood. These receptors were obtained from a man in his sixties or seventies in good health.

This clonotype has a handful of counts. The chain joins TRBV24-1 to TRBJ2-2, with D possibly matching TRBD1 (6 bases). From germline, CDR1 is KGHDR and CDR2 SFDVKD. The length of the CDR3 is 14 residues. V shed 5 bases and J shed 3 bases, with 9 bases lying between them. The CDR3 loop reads CATSGHRDTGELFF. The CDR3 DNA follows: TGTGCCACCAGTGGCCACAGGGACACCGGGGAGCTGTTTTTT.

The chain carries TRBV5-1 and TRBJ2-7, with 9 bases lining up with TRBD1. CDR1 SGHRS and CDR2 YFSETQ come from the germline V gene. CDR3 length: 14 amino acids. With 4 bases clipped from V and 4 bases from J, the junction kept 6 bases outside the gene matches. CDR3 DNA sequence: TGCGCCAGCAGCCTACAGGGGGCGGTTTACGAGCAGTACTTC. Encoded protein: CASSLQGAVYEQYF.

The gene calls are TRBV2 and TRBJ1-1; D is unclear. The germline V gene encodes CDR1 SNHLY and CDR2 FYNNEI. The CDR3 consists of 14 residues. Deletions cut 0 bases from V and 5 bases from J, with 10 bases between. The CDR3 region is CASSEALRGTEAFF. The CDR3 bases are TGTGCCAGCAGTGAAGCGCTTCGAGGGACTGAAGCTTTCTTT.

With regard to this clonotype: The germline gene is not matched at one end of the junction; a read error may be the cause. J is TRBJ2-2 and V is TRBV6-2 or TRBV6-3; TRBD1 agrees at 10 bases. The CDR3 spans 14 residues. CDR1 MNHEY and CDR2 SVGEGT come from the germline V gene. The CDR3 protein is CATAGTGATGELFF. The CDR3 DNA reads TGCGCCACTGCCGGGACAGGGGCCACCGGGGAGCTGTTTTTT.

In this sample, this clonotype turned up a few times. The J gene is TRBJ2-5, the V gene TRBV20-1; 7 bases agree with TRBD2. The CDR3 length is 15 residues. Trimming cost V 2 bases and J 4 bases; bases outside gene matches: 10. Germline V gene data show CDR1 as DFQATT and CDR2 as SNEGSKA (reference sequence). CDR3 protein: CSARMAGEGRETQYF. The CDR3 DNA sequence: TGCAGTGCTAGAATGGCGGGAGAAGGTAGAGAGACCCAGTACTTC.

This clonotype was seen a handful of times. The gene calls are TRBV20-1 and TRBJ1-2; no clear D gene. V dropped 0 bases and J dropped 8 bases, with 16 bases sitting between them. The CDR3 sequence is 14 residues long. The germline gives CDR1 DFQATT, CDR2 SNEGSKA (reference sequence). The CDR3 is CSARDPRGDRGYTF. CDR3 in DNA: TGCAGTGCTAGAGATCCGCGTGGGGATCGAGGCTACACCTTC.

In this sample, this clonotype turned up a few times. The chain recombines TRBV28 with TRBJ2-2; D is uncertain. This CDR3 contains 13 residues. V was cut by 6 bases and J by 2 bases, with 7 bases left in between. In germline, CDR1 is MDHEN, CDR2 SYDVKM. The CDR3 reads CASSGFNTGELFF. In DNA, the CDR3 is TGTGCCAGCAGCGGATTTAACACCGGGGAGCTGTTTTTT.

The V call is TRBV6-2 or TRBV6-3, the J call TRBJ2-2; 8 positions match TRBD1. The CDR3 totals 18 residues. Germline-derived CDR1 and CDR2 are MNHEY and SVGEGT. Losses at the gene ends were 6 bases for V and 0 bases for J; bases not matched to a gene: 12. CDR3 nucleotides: TGTGCCAGCAGCCTCAACCGACAGGGGATCGCGAACACCGGGGAGCTGTTTTTT. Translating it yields CASSLNRQGIANTGELFF.